This T cell receptor beta chain was recovered during a study of CD8+CD57+ T cells in acquired aplastic anemia. Study details: Isolated CD4+ and CD8+ cells, once sorted, yielded DNA averaging around 3 ug. Whole-study findings and limits: Patients and controls were found to share more than 25 CD8+ CDR3 sequences.

CDR3 size: 16 residues. Trimming removed 5 bases from V and 3 bases from J; junction bases left unmatched: 10. Germline CDR1 is LNHDA and CDR2 is SQIVND (reference sequence). Genomic DNA, the template, was used for profiling of the TCR beta VDJ and CDR3. TCRdb fed the reads into MiXCR, producing one record per CDR3 protein. The sample holds more than 200,000 distinct CDR3 sequences, approximately 51% seen once. All patients picked for sequencing had shown, by flow cytometry, an expansion of CD8+CD57+ cells. This clonotype has ten or more counts. Antigen unknown. V is TRBV19 and J is TRBJ1-1, with 9 bases identical to TRBD1. The receptor comes from a human donor with aplastic anemia. Sequenced: sorted CD4+, CD8+, or CD8+CD57+ T cells (not recorded which) from PBMCs. As DNA, the CDR3 is TGTGCCAGTAGTCAGCCGGGGGACAGGGCTTACACTGAAGCTTTCTTT. This translates into CASSQPGDRAYTEAFF.